These 32 T cell receptor beta chains came from one sample sequenced in a study of somatic mutations in cytotoxic T cells in rheumatoid arthritis. TCRdb keeps only in-frame clones here, not all; method: immunoSEQ multiplex PCR. The sample contains 11,000 or so clones, 70% to 80% of which appear only once. The source material was CD8+ T cells sorted from blood. The source of these receptors is a man between 65 and 80 years old in good health.

By its share, this clone is medium-sized. V is TRBV21-1 and J is TRBJ2-3; the table's D call TRBD2 went unverified against the DNA. TRBV21-1 is recorded as a pseudogene. This CDR3 region has 16 residues. CDR3 DNA sequence: TGTGCCAGCAGCAAAGCGGTAGCGGGAGAGCTAAGTACGCAGTATTTT. Protein product: CASSKAVAGELSTQYF.

J is TRBJ2-5 and V is TRBV27; D remains ambiguous. The J call could be wrong; TRBJ2-7 is a better fit for the DNA end. Germline CDR1 and CDR2: MNHEY and SMNVEV (reference sequence). This CDR3 has 15 amino acids. This CDR3 reads CASSLDAAETYEQYF. For the CDR3, the DNA is TGTGCCAGCAGTTTAGACGCGGCAGAAACCTACGAGCAGTACTTC.

V is TRBV9 and J is TRBJ1-2; the D gene is possibly TRBD1 (5 bases). Germline V CDR1 and CDR2: SGDLS, YYNGEE. V was cut by 0 bases and J by 4 bases, with 13 bases left in between. The CDR3 totals 15 residues. The CDR3 region is CASSVGGGAAYGYTF. CDR3 coding DNA: TGTGCCAGCAGCGTAGGTGGAGGGGCGGCCTATGGCTACACCTTC.

The chain is built from TRBV7-9 and TRBJ2-3, with TRBD2 matching 10 bases. J was trimmed by 5 bases and V by 5 bases; bases with no gene match: 4. Germline CDR1 SEHNR, CDR2 FQNEAQ (reference sequence). CDR3 length equals 14 residues. The CDR3 nucleotides are TGTGCCAGCAGCCAGGGACTAGCGTTAGATACGCAGTATTTT. Protein: CASSQGLALDTQYF.

This chain links TRBV6-1 with TRBJ1-1; D gene unclear. The CDR3 extends over 14 amino acids. Germline V CDR1 and CDR2: MNHNS, SASEGT. Trimming removed 1 base at V and 1 base at J, with 7 bases between. CDR3 loop: CASSEGVENTEAFF. In DNA, the CDR3 is TGTGCCAGCAGTGAAGGCGTGGAGAACACTGAAGCTTTCTTT.

The rearrangement joins TRBV9 to TRBJ2-5; tentatively, D is TRBD1 (5 bases). Trimming stripped 4 bases from V and 5 bases from J, with 12 bases between. Germline V gene data show CDR1 as SGDLS and CDR2 as YYNGEE. The CDR3 loop spans 13 amino acids. In DNA form, the CDR3 reads TGTGCCAGCAGCAGGGGCTCGATGGAGACCCAGTACTTC. This encodes CASSRGSMETQYF. Filled out from reference TRBV9 and TRBJ2-5, the complete variable domain reads DSGVTQTPKHLITATGQRVTLRCSPRSGDLSVYWYQQSLDQGLQFLIQYYNGEERAKGNILERFSAQQFPDLHSELNLSSLELGDSALYFCASSRGSMETQYFGPGTRLLVL.

The chain links TRBV9 to TRBJ2-1; 11 nucleotides agree with TRBD2. With 4 bases clipped from V and 7 bases from J, the junction kept 7 bases outside the gene matches. The germline gives CDR1 SGDLS, CDR2 YYNGEE. The CDR3 is 15 residues long. Here the CDR3 DNA reads TGTGCCAGCAGCTTTTTAGCGGGAGGGGGGAATGAGCAGTTCTTC. This encodes CASSFLAGGGNEQFF.

The J gene is TRBJ2-7, the V gene TRBV27; 14 nucleotides line up with TRBD2. CDR1 is MNHEY and CDR2 is SMNVEV in the germline V gene (reference sequence). The CDR3 runs 17 residues. V gave up 5 bases and J gave up 5 bases; unmatched junction bases: 11. Here the CDR3 DNA reads TGTGCCAGCAGTAGAGGACTAGCGGGAGGACCCACCCACGAGCAGTACTTC. As protein: CASSRGLAGGPTHEQYF.

CDR3 nucleotides: TGCGCCAGCAGCTTGAGGGAGCGGGGGCTTCAATACGAGCAGTACTTC. The encoded protein is CASSLRERGLQYEQYF. The V call is TRBV5-1, the J call TRBJ2-7; 8 nucleotides line up with TRBD2. Germline V gene lookup returns CDR1 SGHRS and CDR2 YFSETQ. This CDR3 is 16 amino acids long. Trimming took 1 base from V and 4 from J; bases not matched to a gene: 10.

This chain connects TRBV28 to TRBJ2-3, with D hard to call. CDR1 MDHEN and CDR2 SYDVKM come from the germline V gene. Trimming shortened V by 5 bases and J by 5 bases, and 11 bases separated the two germline ends. The CDR3 covers 13 residues. CDR3 in amino acids: CASSPVALDTQYF. The CDR3 nucleotides are TGTGCCAGCAGTCCCGTAGCCTTAGATACGCAGTATTTT.

J is TRBJ1-1 and V is TRBV29-1; 7 nucleotides match TRBD1. This CDR3 is 11 amino acids long. The V and J ends lost 7 bases and 2 bases, in that order; junction bases with no gene match: 1. CDR1 is SQVTM and CDR2 is ANQGSEA in the germline V gene. As DNA, the CDR3 is TGCAGCGGGGACAGCAACACTGAAGCTTTCTTT. Translation gives CSGDSNTEAFF. The variable domain in full, with the rest retrieved from reference TRBV29-1 and TRBJ1-1, is SAVISQKPSRDICQRGTSLTIQCQVDSQVTMMFWYRQQPGQSLTLIATANQGSEATYESGFVIDKFPISRPNLTFSTLTVSNMSPEDSSIYLCSGDSNTEAFFGQGTRLTVV.

This clone turned up a few times. The chain has TRBV7-3 and TRBJ2-2, with D perhaps TRBD1 (5 bases). This CDR3 spans 13 amino acids. Trimming removed 0 bases at V and 6 bases at J, with 5 bases between. Looked up from germline, CDR1 is SGHTA and CDR2 is FQGTGA. CDR3 sequence (DNA): TGTGCCAGCAGCTTAACAGGGGCCGGGGAGCTGTTTTTT. This gives the protein CASSLTGAGELFF.

The CDR3 protein is CAWSAPTGGGYGYTF. CDR3 DNA sequence: TGTGCCTGGAGTGCCCCTACAGGGGGCGGGTATGGCTACACCTTC. The chain links TRBV30 to TRBJ1-2; 9 bases align to TRBD1. J was trimmed by 5 bases and V by 1 base; bases with no gene match: 8. The germline V gene has CDR1 GTSNPN and CDR2 SVGIG (reference sequence). The CDR3 has 15 amino acids.

The chain carries TRBV9 and TRBJ2-3; weak D call: TRBD2 (5 bases). The CDR3 loop spans 15 amino acids. The germline V gene encodes CDR1 SGDLS and CDR2 YYNGEE. Trimming took 0 bases from V and 1 from J, leaving 9 bases between them. Written as DNA, the CDR3 is TGTGCCAGCAGCGTAGACGAGGGTGGCACAGATACGCAGTATTTT. Protein: CASSVDEGGTDTQYF.

This rearrangement joins TRBV5-4 to TRBJ1-2; 9 bases line up with TRBD1. Trimming removed 3 bases from V and 1 base from J; junction bases left unmatched: 4. This CDR3 contains 15 residues. Germline CDR1 reads SGHNT; CDR2 reads YYREEE (reference sequence). CDR3 loop: CASSSGTGNNYGYTF. In nucleotides, the CDR3 is TGTGCCAGCAGCTCCGGGACAGGGAATAACTATGGCTACACCTTC.

The chain combines TRBV9 with TRBJ2-5; TRBD1 agrees at 7 bases. This CDR3 contains 14 residues. Germline assignment: CDR1 SGDLS and CDR2 YYNGEE. The J segment lost 3 bases and the V segment lost 3 bases, leaving 5 bases of the junction unmatched. The CDR3 region has the DNA TGTGCCAGCAGCGCACGCACAGGGGAAGAGACCCAGTACTTC. The encoded protein is CASSARTGEETQYF.

V and J are TRBV6-4 and TRBJ2-1; 9 nucleotides align to TRBD1. Looked up from germline, CDR1 is MRHNA and CDR2 is SNTAGT. The CDR3 spans 15 residues. Trimming removed 2 bases from V and 3 bases from J; junction bases left unmatched: 2. CDR3 residues: CASSDETGGYNEQFF. CDR3 in DNA: TGTGCCAGCAGTGACGAGACAGGGGGCTACAATGAGCAGTTCTTC.

Relative to its sample, this clone is medium-sized (0.01 to 0.1%). The CDR3, as DNA: TGTGCCAGCAGTGTGGACTATGGCTACACCTTC. Amino acid sequence: CASSVDYGYTF. The chain couples TRBV2 to TRBJ1-2; D is undetermined. CDR1 and CDR2 from the germline V gene are SNHLY and FYNNEI. V dropped 4 bases and J dropped 3 bases, with 3 bases sitting between them. The CDR3 consists of 11 residues.

The sample holds one count of this clone. The chain has TRBV6-1 and TRBJ1-5; no reliable D call. The CDR3 consists of 13 residues. Germline CDR1 MNHNS, CDR2 SASEGT. V was trimmed by 8 bases and J by 0 bases, leaving 8 bases between them. Here the CDR3 DNA reads TGTGCCAGCCTTTTAAATAGCAATCAGCCCCAGCATTTT. Translation: CASLLNSNQPQHF.

This clone is termed medium-sized. The rearrangement links TRBV5-4 to TRBJ2-7; a weak D match, TRBD2 (5 bases). Trimming removed 3 bases at V and 5 bases at J, with 15 bases between. From germline, CDR1 is SGHNT and CDR2 YYREEE (reference sequence). CDR3 length equals 14 residues. CDR3 sequence (DNA): TGTGCCAGCAGCTGGTCAAGAGGAGGCAACGAGCAGTACTTC. Translated, it gives CASSWSRGGNEQYF. The full variable domain, its missing parts supplied by reference TRBV5-4 and TRBJ2-7, is ETGVTQSPTHLIKTRGQQVTLRCSSQSGHNTVSWYQQALGQGPQFIFQYYREEENGRGNFPPRFSGLQFPNYSSELNVNALELDDSALYLCASSWSRGGNEQYFGPGTRLTVT.

This chain connects TRBV27 to TRBJ1-3; possibly TRBD1 for D (6 bases). Germline values: CDR1 MNHEY, CDR2 SMNVEV (reference sequence). V gave up 6 bases and J gave up 0 bases, with 24 bases separating them. CDR3 length: 19 residues. The CDR3 protein is CASSPTGQLSLDSGNTIYF. The CDR3 bases are TGTGCCAGCAGCCCTACCGGACAGCTTTCATTGGACTCTGGAAACACCATATATTTT.

The chain is built from TRBV10-3 and TRBJ1-1, with D unresolved. V was pared by 3 bases and J by 0 bases, with 11 bases between. CDR3 length: 15 residues. Germline CDR1 is ENHRY and CDR2 is SYGVKD. The DNA of the CDR3 is TGTGCCATCAGTGAAGGTCGGGGTTTGAACACTGAAGCTTTCTTT. Translating it yields CAISEGRGLNTEAFF.

The chain carries TRBV11-3 and TRBJ2-1; D tentatively fits TRBD1 or TRBD2 (6 bases each). The CDR3 spans 15 residues. The V end lost 1 base, the J end lost 0 bases, and 7 bases lay between the germline ends. Per germline, CDR1 SGHNT and CDR2 YENEEA. This chain's CDR3 is CASSLGGASYNEQFF. The DNA of the CDR3 is TGTGCCAGCAGCTTAGGGGGGGCCTCCTACAATGAGCAGTTCTTC.

The V and J genes are TRBV6-6 and TRBJ2-1; TRBD1 agrees at 7 bases. The CDR3 spans 16 residues. Germline CDR1 MNHNY, CDR2 SVGAGI (reference sequence). Germline trimming cut 7 bases from V and 3 bases from J; bases unmatched to any gene: 12. CDR3 residues: CASTRSGTVFYNEQFF. The DNA for the CDR3 is TGTGCCAGCACACGATCCGGGACAGTTTTCTACAATGAGCAGTTCTTC.

The CDR3 DNA follows: TGTGCCAGCAGTTTGTCGACAGCCATCAGCTCCTACGAGCAGTACTTC. Translated: CASSLSTAISSYEQYF. The chain links TRBV27 to TRBJ2-7; a weak D match, TRBD1 (5 bases). Trimming took off 3 bases at V and 0 bases at J, with 15 bases between the two ends. This CDR3 is 16 amino acids long. CDR1 MNHEY and CDR2 SMNVEV come from the germline V gene (reference sequence).

The chain is built from TRBV19 and TRBJ2-7; D call uncertain. Trimming took off 5 bases at V and 5 bases at J, with 16 bases between the two ends. The CDR3 runs to 14 residues. Looked up from germline, CDR1 is LNHDA and CDR2 is SQIVND (reference sequence). This chain's CDR3 is CASSPSDGLDEQYF. CDR3 DNA: TGTGCCAGTAGTCCGTCAGATGGTTTGGACGAGCAGTACTTC.

This clone was picked up one time. This rearrangement joins TRBV4-1 to TRBJ1-6, with D hard to call. The germline V gene has CDR1 MGHRA and CDR2 YSYEKL. Trimming pared 0 bases from V and 9 bases from J, leaving 9 bases between. CDR3 length: 14 amino acids. The CDR3 protein is CASSQDPEASPLHF. CDR3 in DNA: TGCGCCAGCAGCCAAGACCCGGAGGCTTCACCCCTCCACTTT.

V gene TRBV9 combines with J gene TRBJ2-5; 11 bases align to TRBD2. CDR1 is SGDLS and CDR2 is YYNGEE in the germline V gene. J lost 2 bases, V lost 0 bases, and 6 bases had no gene match. CDR3 length equals 17 residues. CDR3 sequence (DNA): TGTGCCAGCAGCGTAGGGACTAGCGGGCGACCTCAAGAGACCCAGTACTTC. It encodes CASSVGTSGRPQETQYF.

The J gene is TRBJ1-5, the V gene TRBV4-3; D remains unclear. The CDR3 consists of 15 residues. Germline assignment: CDR1 LGHNA and CDR2 YSLEER. Trimming pared 1 base from V and 4 bases from J, leaving 11 bases between. The DNA of the CDR3 is TGCGCCAGCAGCCAAGGGTCAGGTATTAATCAGCCCCAGCATTTT. This translates into CASSQGSGINQPQHF.

The genes are TRBV2 and TRBJ2-7; TRBD2 aligns across 9 bases. CDR3 length: 15 residues. Unmatched junction bases numbered 14, after V lost 7 bases and J lost 7 bases. CDR1 and CDR2 from the germline V gene are SNHLY and FYNNEI. In nucleotides, the CDR3 is TGTGCCAGCACCCAAGGCGCGGGGGGGCCTCCGGAGCAGTACTTC. The encoded protein is CASTQGAGGPPEQYF.

The chain has TRBV27 and TRBJ1-5, with no clear D. The germline V and J ends were trimmed by 3 bases and 3 bases, with 9 bases remaining between them. Germline CDR1 and CDR2: MNHEY and SMNVEV (reference sequence). The CDR3 contains 14 residues. The DNA for the CDR3 is TGTGCCAGCAGTTTTGTGGGGATCAATCAGCCCCAGCATTTT. Encoded protein: CASSFVGINQPQHF.

The rearrangement uses TRBV20-1 and TRBJ1-6, with D unresolved. Germline CDR1 is DFQATT and CDR2 is SNEGSKA (reference sequence). Trimming took off 5 bases at V and 9 bases at J, with 5 bases between the two ends. CDR3 length: 10 residues. In nucleotides, the CDR3 is TGCAGTGCTGATATTTCACCCCTCCACTTT. This codes for CSADISPLHF.